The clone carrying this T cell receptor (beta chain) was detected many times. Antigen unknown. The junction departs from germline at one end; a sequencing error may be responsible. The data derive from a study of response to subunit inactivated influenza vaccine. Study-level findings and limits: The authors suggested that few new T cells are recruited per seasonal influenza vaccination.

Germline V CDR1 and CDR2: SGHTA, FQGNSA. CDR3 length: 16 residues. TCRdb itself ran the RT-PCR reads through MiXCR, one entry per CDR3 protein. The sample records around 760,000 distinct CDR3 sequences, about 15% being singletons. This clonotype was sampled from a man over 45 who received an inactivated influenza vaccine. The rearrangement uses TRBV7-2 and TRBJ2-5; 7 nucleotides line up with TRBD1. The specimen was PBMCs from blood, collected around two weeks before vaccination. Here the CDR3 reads CASSLVDRVPGETQYF. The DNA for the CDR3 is TGTGCCAGCAGTTTAGTAGACAGGGTCCCGGGGGAGACCCAGTACTTC.